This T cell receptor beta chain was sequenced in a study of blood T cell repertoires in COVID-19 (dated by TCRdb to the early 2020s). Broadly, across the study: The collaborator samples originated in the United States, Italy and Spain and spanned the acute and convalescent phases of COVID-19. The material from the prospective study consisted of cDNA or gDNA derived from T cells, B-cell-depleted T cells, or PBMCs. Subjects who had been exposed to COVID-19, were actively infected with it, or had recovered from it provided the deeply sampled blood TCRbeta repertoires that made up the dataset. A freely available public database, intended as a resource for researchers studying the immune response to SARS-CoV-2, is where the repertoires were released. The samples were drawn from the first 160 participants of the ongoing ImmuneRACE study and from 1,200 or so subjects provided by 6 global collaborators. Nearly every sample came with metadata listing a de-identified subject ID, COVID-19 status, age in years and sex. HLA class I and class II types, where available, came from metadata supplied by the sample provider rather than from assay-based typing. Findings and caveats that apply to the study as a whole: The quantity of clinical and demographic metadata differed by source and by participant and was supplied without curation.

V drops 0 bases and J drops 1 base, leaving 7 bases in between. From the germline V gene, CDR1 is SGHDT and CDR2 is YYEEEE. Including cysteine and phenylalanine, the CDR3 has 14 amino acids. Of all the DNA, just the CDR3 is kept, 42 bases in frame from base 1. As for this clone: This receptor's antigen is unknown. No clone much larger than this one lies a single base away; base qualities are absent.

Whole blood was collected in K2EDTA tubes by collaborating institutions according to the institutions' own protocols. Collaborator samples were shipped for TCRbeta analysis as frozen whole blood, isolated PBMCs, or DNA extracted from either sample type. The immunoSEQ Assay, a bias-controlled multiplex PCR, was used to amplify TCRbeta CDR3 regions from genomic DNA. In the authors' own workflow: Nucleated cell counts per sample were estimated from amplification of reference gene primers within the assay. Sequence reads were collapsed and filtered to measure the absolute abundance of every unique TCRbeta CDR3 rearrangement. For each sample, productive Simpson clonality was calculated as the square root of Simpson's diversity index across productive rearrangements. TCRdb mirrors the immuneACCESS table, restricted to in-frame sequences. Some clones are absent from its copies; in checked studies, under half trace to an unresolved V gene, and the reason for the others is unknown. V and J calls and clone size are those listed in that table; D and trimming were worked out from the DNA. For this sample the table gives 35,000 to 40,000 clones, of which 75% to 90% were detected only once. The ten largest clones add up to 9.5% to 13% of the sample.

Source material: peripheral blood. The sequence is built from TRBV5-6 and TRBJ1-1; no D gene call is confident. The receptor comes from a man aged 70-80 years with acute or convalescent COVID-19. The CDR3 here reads CASSLDSSNTEAFF. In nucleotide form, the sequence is TGTGCCAGCAGCTTGGACAGTTCGAACACTGAAGCTTTCTTT.